A selection of T cell receptor beta chains follows, all from one sample in a study of blood T cells in healthy people across ages. TCRdb passed the 5' RACE reads through MiXCR, listing each CDR3 protein once. This table has 450,000 to 700,000 distinct CDR3 sequences, approximately 27% appearing once. Sequenced material: blood. Receptors were obtained from a woman between 70 and 85 years old in good health. CDR3s include the opening cysteine and the closing phenylalanine or tryptophan. The D gene is left open where the match is weak. Not every row has a clone size; where given, it reads once, few, many or a size class.

cdr3_aa: CAISDRGVDTGELFF
cdr3_nt: TGTGCCATCAGTGATCGGGGGGTGGACACCGGGGAGCTGTTTTTT
j_call: TRBJ2-2
d_call: TRBD2
v_call: TRBV10-3
cdr3_length: 15
clone_size: NA

cdr3_aa: CASSEPRGVGYEKLFF
cdr3_nt: TGTGCCAGCAGTGAGCCCAGGGGGGTTGGATATGAAAAACTGTTTTTT
j_call: TRBJ1-4
d_call: TRBD1
v_call: TRBV6-1
cdr3_length: 16
clone_size: NA

cdr3_aa: CATSRDRLADVYEQYF
cdr3_nt: TGTGCCACCAGCAGAGACCGACTAGCGGATGTCTACGAGCAGTACTTC
j_call: TRBJ2-7
d_call: TRBD2
v_call: TRBV15
cdr3_length: 16
clone_size: few

cdr3_aa: CGALDRGNTEAFF
cdr3_nt: TGCGGCGCACTTGACAGGGGGAACACTGAAGCTTTCTTT
j_call: TRBJ1-1
d_call: TRBD1
v_call: TRBV29-1
cdr3_length: 13
clone_size: NA

cdr3_aa: CASSQVSAQETQYF
cdr3_nt: TGCGCCAGCAGCCAAGTAAGCGCCCAAGAGACCCAGTACTTC
j_call: TRBJ2-5
d_call: NA
v_call: TRBV4-1
cdr3_length: 14
clone_size: NA

cdr3_aa: CASSLFGSGANVLTF
cdr3_nt: TGTGCCAGCAGCTTATTCGGGTCTGGGGCCAACGTCCTGACTTTC
j_call: TRBJ2-6
d_call: NA
v_call: TRBV11-2
cdr3_length: 15
clone_size: NA

cdr3_aa: CASSPKGGSGANVLTF
cdr3_nt: TGTGCCAGCTCACCGAAAGGGGGCTCTGGGGCCAACGTCCTGACTTTC
j_call: TRBJ2-6
d_call: NA
v_call: TRBV18
cdr3_length: 16
clone_size: NA

cdr3_aa: CASSQEKNPQGNEKLFF
cdr3_nt: TGCGCCAGCAGCCAAGAGAAAAACCCGCAGGGAAATGAAAAACTGTTTTTT
j_call: TRBJ1-4
d_call: NA
v_call: TRBV4-3
cdr3_length: 17
clone_size: many

cdr3_aa: CASSQVSDSNQPQHF
cdr3_nt: TGCGCCAGCAGCCAAGTCTCAGATAGCAATCAGCCCCAGCATTTT
j_call: TRBJ1-5
d_call: NA
v_call: TRBV4-1
cdr3_length: 15
clone_size: NA

cdr3_aa: CSAIAGSQPQHF
cdr3_nt: TGCAGTGCTATCGCAGGGAGTCAGCCCCAGCATTTT
j_call: TRBJ1-5
d_call: NA
v_call: TRBV20-1
cdr3_length: 12
clone_size: NA

cdr3_aa: CASSAVETSGVLNIQYF
cdr3_nt: TGTGCCAGCAGCGCAGTTGAGACTAGCGGGGTACTAAACATTCAGTACTTC
j_call: TRBJ2-4
d_call: TRBD2
v_call: TRBV9
cdr3_length: 17
clone_size: NA

cdr3_aa: CAWSVGGLVETQYF
cdr3_nt: TGTGCCTGGAGTGTGGGGGGACTAGTGGAGACCCAGTACTTC
j_call: TRBJ2-5
d_call: TRBD2
v_call: TRBV30
cdr3_length: 14
clone_size: few

cdr3_aa: CASSQDRARASGVKDEQYF
cdr3_nt: TGCGCCAGCAGCCAAGATCGAGCGAGGGCTAGCGGGGTGAAGGACGAGCAGTACTTC
j_call: TRBJ2-7
d_call: TRBD2
v_call: TRBV4-3
cdr3_length: 19
clone_size: NA

cdr3_aa: CSAIRGSYEQYF
cdr3_nt: TGCAGTGCCATCCGTGGCTCCTACGAGCAGTACTTC
j_call: TRBJ2-7
d_call: NA
v_call: TRBV20-1
cdr3_length: 12
clone_size: few

cdr3_aa: CASSPGGLEQFF
cdr3_nt: TGTGCCAGCAGCCCGGGTGGTTTGGAGCAGTTCTTC
j_call: TRBJ2-1
d_call: NA
v_call: TRBV7-3
cdr3_length: 12
clone_size: NA

cdr3_aa: CASSAHSGGAYNEQFF
cdr3_nt: TGTGCCAGCAGTGCTCATAGCGGGGGGGCCTACAATGAGCAGTTCTTC
j_call: TRBJ2-1
d_call: TRBD2
v_call: TRBV6-1
cdr3_length: 16
clone_size: NA

cdr3_aa: CASSIGGNIQYF
cdr3_nt: TGTGCCAGCAGTATAGGCGGAAACATTCAGTACTTC
j_call: TRBJ2-4
d_call: NA
v_call: TRBV2
cdr3_length: 12
clone_size: few

cdr3_aa: CASSRTQGSIGHEQYF
cdr3_nt: TGTGCCAGCAGTCGAACTCAGGGGAGCATCGGACACGAGCAGTACTTC
j_call: TRBJ2-7
d_call: NA
v_call: TRBV12-3/TRBV12-4
cdr3_length: 16
clone_size: NA

cdr3_aa: CASSLGGWGGYTF
cdr3_nt: TGTGCCAGCAGCTTGGGGGGATGGGGTGGCTACACCTTC
j_call: TRBJ1-2
d_call: NA
v_call: TRBV7-2
cdr3_length: 13
clone_size: NA

cdr3_aa: CASSPAGTGGGGLFF
cdr3_nt: TGTGCCAGCAGCCCAGCCGGGACAGGGGGCGGTGGGCTGTTTTTT
j_call: TRBJ2-2
d_call: TRBD1
v_call: TRBV7-2
cdr3_length: 15
clone_size: few

cdr3_aa: CATSDWTGELFF
cdr3_nt: TGTGCCACCAGTGATTGGACCGGGGAGCTGTTTTTT
j_call: TRBJ2-2
d_call: NA
v_call: TRBV24-1
cdr3_length: 12
clone_size: NA

cdr3_aa: CAISESRAGANVLTF
cdr3_nt: TGTGCCATCAGTGAATCTAGGGCTGGGGCCAACGTCCTGACTTTC
j_call: TRBJ2-6
d_call: NA
v_call: TRBV10-3
cdr3_length: 15
clone_size: NA

cdr3_aa: CASSGRASREAFF
cdr3_nt: TGTGCCAGCTCAGGTAGGGCGTCACGGGAAGCTTTCTTT
j_call: TRBJ1-1
d_call: NA
v_call: TRBV18
cdr3_length: 13
clone_size: many

cdr3_aa: CASSRSTGTSGNTIYF
cdr3_nt: TGTGCCAGCTCACGTTCGACAGGGACCTCTGGAAACACCATATATTTT
j_call: TRBJ1-3
d_call: TRBD1
v_call: TRBV18
cdr3_length: 16
clone_size: NA

cdr3_aa: CSAPRDKNIQYF
cdr3_nt: TGCAGTGCCCCCCGGGACAAGAACATTCAGTACTTC
j_call: TRBJ2-4
d_call: NA
v_call: TRBV20-1
cdr3_length: 12
clone_size: NA

cdr3_aa: CSARGWRDNEQFF
cdr3_nt: TGCAGTGCTAGAGGATGGAGAGACAATGAGCAGTTCTTC
j_call: TRBJ2-1
d_call: NA
v_call: TRBV20-1
cdr3_length: 13
clone_size: NA

cdr3_aa: CASGPGQGYNEQFF
cdr3_nt: TGTGCCAGCGGACCGGGACAGGGCTACAATGAGCAGTTCTTC
j_call: TRBJ2-1
d_call: TRBD1
v_call: TRBV11-2
cdr3_length: 14
clone_size: NA

cdr3_aa: CASSRTGRWETQYF
cdr3_nt: TGTGCCAGCAGTCGGACAGGACGTTGGGAGACCCAGTACTTC
j_call: TRBJ2-5
d_call: TRBD1
v_call: TRBV6-5
cdr3_length: 14
clone_size: NA

cdr3_aa: CSVGSVPEQYF
cdr3_nt: TGCAGCGTTGGATCTGTACCGGAGCAGTACTTC
j_call: TRBJ2-5
d_call: NA
v_call: TRBV29-1
cdr3_length: 11
clone_size: NA

cdr3_aa: CASSQDPLGTGETQYF
cdr3_nt: TGTGCCAGCAGCCAAGACCCGCTAGGCACCGGGGAGACCCAGTACTTC
j_call: TRBJ2-5
d_call: NA
v_call: TRBV4-2
cdr3_length: 16
clone_size: NA

cdr3_aa: CASSSRLAANTGELFF
cdr3_nt: TGTGCCAGCAGCTCCCGACTAGCGGCTAACACCGGGGAGCTGTTTTTT
j_call: TRBJ2-2
d_call: TRBD2
v_call: TRBV4-2
cdr3_length: 16
clone_size: NA

cdr3_aa: CASSYSPGGKVEQYF
cdr3_nt: TGTGCCAGCAGTTACTCGCCAGGGGGCAAGGTCGAGCAGTACTTC
j_call: TRBJ2-7
d_call: TRBD1
v_call: TRBV6-5
cdr3_length: 15
clone_size: few